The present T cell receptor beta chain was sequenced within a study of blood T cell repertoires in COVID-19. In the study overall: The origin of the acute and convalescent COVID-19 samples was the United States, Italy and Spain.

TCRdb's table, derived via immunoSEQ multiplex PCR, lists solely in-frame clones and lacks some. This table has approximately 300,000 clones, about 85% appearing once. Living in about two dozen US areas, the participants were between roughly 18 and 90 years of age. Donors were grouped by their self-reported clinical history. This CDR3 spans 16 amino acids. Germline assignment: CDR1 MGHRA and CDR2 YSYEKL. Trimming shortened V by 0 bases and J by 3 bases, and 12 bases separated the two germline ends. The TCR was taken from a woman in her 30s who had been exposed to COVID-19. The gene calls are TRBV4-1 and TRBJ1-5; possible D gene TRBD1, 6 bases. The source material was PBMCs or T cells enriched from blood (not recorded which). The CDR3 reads CASSQEIRTDNQPQHF. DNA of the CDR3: TGCGCCAGCAGCCAAGAAATTCGGACAGACAATCAGCCCCAGCATTTT.